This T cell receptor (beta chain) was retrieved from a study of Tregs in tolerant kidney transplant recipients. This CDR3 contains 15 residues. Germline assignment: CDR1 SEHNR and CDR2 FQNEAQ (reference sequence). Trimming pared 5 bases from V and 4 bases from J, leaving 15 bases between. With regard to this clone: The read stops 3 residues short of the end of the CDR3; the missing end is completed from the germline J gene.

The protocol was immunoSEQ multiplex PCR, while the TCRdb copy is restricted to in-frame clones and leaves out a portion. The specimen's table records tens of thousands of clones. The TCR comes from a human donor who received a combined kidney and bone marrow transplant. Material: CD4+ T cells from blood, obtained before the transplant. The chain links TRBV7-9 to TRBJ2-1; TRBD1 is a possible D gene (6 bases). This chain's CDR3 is CASSPGQPLYNEQFF. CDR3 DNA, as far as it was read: TGTGCCAGCAGCCCAGGACAGCCACTTTACAATGAG.